What follows is one T cell receptor beta chain and its context. No cognate antigen has been identified for it. No base qualities exist here, and no much larger clone lies one base off it. The record originates from a study of T cell responses to AZD1222 COVID-19 vaccine (TCRdb year 2021). Notes on the research overall: AZD1222 recipients given second doses at about 4 weeks or at about 12 weeks were pooled, since spike-specific TCR depth and breadth were not found to differ between the two schedules. A total of about 230 trial participants underwent TCR sequencing, of whom 207 received two doses of AZD1222 and around 26 received two doses of the MenACWY control vaccine. Enrollment into the trials was organized by age into subgroups of 18-55, 56-69 and 70-plus years, and those subgroups contained roughly 150, 30 and 60 TCR-sequenced participants, respectively. Study-wide conclusions, independent of this receptor: A significant rise in spike-specific TCR breadth and depth was observed after two AZD1222 doses relative to day 0 and relative to MenACWY recipients. Conclusions about previously exposed vaccinees are limited because only a handful of AZD1222 recipients were SARS-CoV-2 seropositive at baseline. Participants were mostly white British, with more females than males. The authors suggested clonal diversity may have been underestimated. In the small 56-69-year group, the increase in depth fell short of significance, most likely because of low power. CD4 TCRs associated with the vaccine covered the entire spike protein, and the dominant responses were in regions 160-218 and 743-854. Because no day 14 peak-response samples were available, repertoires were characterized only after the peak T cell response. Nearly half of unique spike-specific TCRs reportedly recognized epitopes outside regions mutated in the B.1.351 and B.1.1.7 variants.

As encoded in the germline V gene, CDR1 is MNHEY while CDR2 is SVGAGI. From the cysteine up to the phenylalanine, the CDR3 has a length of 10 residues. The kept DNA is CDR3 alone, 30 bases in frame from the first base. Trimming removed 8 bases from V and 11 bases from J, leaving 10 bases between the germline ends. The CDR3 regions of human TCRbeta chains were subjected to immunosequencing. On the authors' methods: TCRs in the repertoires were matched against a reference library of SARS-CoV-2-specific TCRs that had been generated with the MIRA antigen-specificity platform. Breadth meant the fraction of unique TCRs that were SARS-CoV-2-associated, whereas depth meant the fraction of total T cells that were SARS-CoV-2-associated. Using the MIRA data, each spike-specific TCR was mapped to the spike region that the TCR reacts to and placed in a CD4 or CD8 class. Log10-transformed breadth and depth values were compared by one-way ANOVA with Sidak's multiple comparisons tests. This is the immuneACCESS table as TCRdb keeps it, with only in-frame sequences that have V and J called. A part of the clones is gone; compared with another copy, unresolved V genes explain less than half, and the rest is unexplained. That table supplies the V and J calls and clone size; D and trimming were determined from the DNA. This sample has around 120,000 clones in its table, and around 87% of those were observed once. Roughly 1.2% of the sample comes from the top ten.

In the paper's terms, the time point label means: baseline before first vaccination. Vaccinee samples came from UK trials COV001 and COV002, including a single-blind randomized controlled phase 2/3 trial of AZD1222 (ChAdOx1 nCoV-19) in healthy adults. Trial participant PBMC samples were collected at day 0 and day 28 after the second dose for TCRbeta chain sequencing. The sequence was obtained from an adult in good health. The chain links TRBV6-5 with TRBJ1-5; no D gene call is confident. Sequences were derived from peripheral blood, sampled on day 0 of AZD1222 vaccination. The CDR3 region has the sequence CASPPPAQHF. The DNA sequence is as follows: TGTGCCAGCCCTCCCCCGGCCCAGCATTTT.